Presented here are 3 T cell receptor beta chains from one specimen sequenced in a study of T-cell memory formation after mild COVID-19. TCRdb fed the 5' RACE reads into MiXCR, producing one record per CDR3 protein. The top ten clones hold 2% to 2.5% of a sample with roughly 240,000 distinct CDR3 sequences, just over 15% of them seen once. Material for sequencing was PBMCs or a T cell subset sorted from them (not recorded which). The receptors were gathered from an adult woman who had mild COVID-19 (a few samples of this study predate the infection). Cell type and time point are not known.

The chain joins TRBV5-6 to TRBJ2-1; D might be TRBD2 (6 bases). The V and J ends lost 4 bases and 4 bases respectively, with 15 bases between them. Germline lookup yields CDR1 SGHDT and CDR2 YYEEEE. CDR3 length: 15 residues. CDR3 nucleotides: TGTGCCAGCAGCCGGTACGGGACTGGTTACAATGAGCAGTTCTTC. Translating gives CASSRYGTGYNEQFF.

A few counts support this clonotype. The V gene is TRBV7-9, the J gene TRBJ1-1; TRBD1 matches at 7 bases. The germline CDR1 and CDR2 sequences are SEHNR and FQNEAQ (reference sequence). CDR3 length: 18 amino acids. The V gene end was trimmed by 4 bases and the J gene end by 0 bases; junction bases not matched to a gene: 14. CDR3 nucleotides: TGTGCCAGCAGCTCCTTCGGAGGGACAGATTTGATGAACACTGAAGCTTTCTTT. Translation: CASSSFGGTDLMNTEAFF.

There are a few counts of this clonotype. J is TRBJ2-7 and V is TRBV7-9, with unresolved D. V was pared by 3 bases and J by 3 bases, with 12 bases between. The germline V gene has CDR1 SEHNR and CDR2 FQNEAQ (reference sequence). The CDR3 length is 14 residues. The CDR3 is CASSFRSAIYEQYF. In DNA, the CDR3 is TGTGCCAGCAGCTTCCGGTCCGCAATCTACGAGCAGTACTTC.